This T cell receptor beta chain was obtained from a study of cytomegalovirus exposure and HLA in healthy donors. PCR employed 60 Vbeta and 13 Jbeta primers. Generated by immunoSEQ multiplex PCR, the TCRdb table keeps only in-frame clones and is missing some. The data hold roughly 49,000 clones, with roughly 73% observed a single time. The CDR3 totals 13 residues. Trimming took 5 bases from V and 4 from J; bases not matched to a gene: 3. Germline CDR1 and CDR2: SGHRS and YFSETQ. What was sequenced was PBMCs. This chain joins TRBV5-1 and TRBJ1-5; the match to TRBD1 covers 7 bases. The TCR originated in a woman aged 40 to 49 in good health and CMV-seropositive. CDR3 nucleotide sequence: TGCGCCAGCAGTGTACAGGGGAATCAGCCCCAGCATTTT. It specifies CASSVQGNQPQHF.